The sequence of this TCR beta chain was determined in a study of blood T cell repertoires in COVID-19. The CDR3 contains 15 residues. Losses at the gene ends were 4 bases for V and 3 bases for J; bases not matched to a gene: 9. CDR1 is SGDLS and CDR2 is YYNGEE in the germline V gene. Sequencing used immunoSEQ multiplex PCR; TCRdb keeps in-frame clones, though not all of them. Of 110,000 or so clones listed, approximately 85% are singletons. This TCR was sampled from a man aged 40-49 years with acute or convalescent COVID-19. The specimen sequenced was peripheral blood. The chain has TRBV9 and TRBJ1-1; TRBD1 matches 7 bases. CDR3 DNA: TGTGCCAGCAGCCCAATGACAGGGCAAGACACTGAAGCTTTCTTT. The encoded protein is CASSPMTGQDTEAFF.